This T cell receptor beta chain was sequenced during a study of blood T cell repertoires in COVID-19. About the study: The analysed material was cDNA or gDNA that came from T cells, B-cell-depleted T cells, or PBMCs.

Germline V lookup: CDR1 SGHDT, CDR2 YYEEEE. This CDR3 has 17 amino acids. Losses at the gene ends were 4 bases for V and 1 base for J; bases not matched to a gene: 8. Original methodology: Amplifying reference gene primers gave estimates of nucleated cell counts. The method was immunoSEQ multiplex PCR; TCRdb's version includes in-frame clones alone and lacks a portion of them. That table is the source of V, J and clone size, and D and trimming were worked out from the DNA. This repertoire shows 200,000 to 250,000 clones, roughly 85% found once; its top ten account for nearly 5%. The rearrangement links TRBV5-6 to TRBJ1-1, with 12 bases lining up with TRBD1. Material: PBMCs or T cells enriched from blood (not recorded which). The TCR originated in a woman between 45 and 65 years old who had been exposed to COVID-19. Here the CDR3 DNA reads TGTGCCAGCAGCGGCCGGGACAGGGGGCTCCGGAACACTGAAGCTTTCTTT. Protein sequence: CASSGRDRGLRNTEAFF.